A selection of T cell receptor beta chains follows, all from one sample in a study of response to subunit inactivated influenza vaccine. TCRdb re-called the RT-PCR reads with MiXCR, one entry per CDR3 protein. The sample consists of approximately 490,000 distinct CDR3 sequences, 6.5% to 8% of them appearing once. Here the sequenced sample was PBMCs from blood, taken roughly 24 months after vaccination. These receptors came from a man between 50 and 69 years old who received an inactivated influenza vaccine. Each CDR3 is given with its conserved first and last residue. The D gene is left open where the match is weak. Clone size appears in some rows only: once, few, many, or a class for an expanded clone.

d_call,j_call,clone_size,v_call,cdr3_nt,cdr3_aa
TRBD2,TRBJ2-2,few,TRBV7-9,TGTGCCAGCAGCACGGGACTAGCGGGGGCCGGGGAGCTGTTTTTT,CASSTGLAGAGELFF
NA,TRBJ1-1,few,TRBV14,TGTGCCAGCAGCCAAGTCGGGGGGGGCGCAGAAGCTTTCTTT,CASSQVGGGAEAFF
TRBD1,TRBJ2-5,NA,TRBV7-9,TGTGCCAGCAGCCCAGTTGGGACAGGGTCGGAGACCCAGTACTTC,CASSPVGTGSETQYF
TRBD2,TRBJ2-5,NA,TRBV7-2,TGTGCCAGCAGCTTAAGGCGGGGGGTGGAGACCCAGTACTTC,CASSLRRGVETQYF
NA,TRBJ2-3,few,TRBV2,TGTGCCAGCAGTGATCGGCAGGGTAGCACAGATACGCAGTATTTT,CASSDRQGSTDTQYF
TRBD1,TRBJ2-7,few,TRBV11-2,TGTGCCAGCAGCACCCTGGACAGGGCCTACGAGCAGTACTTC,CASSTLDRAYEQYF
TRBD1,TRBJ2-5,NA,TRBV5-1,TGCGCCAGCGGAAGAGGACAGGGGGCAGGAGAGACCCAGTACTTC,CASGRGQGAGETQYF
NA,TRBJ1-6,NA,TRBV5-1,TGCGCCAGCAGCCAAGAAGGGACGGCGGGGAGATTTAATTCACCCCTCCACTTT,CASSQEGTAGRFNSPLHF
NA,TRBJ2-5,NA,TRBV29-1,TGCAGCGTTGAAGATCGGATACGGCCAGCCAGGCACCCCATCCAAGAGACCCAGTACTTC,CSVEDRIRPARHPIQETQYF
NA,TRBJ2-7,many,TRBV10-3,TGTGCCATCAGTGAGGGCAGGGGCCGCAGCGAGCAGTACTTC,CAISEGRGRSEQYF
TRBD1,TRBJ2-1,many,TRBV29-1,TGCAGCGCGGACAGGGCCTACAATGAGCAGTTCTTC,CSADRAYNEQFF
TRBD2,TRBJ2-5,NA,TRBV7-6,TGTGCCAGCAGCTTAGCGCGGGGGGCGCGTGATACCCAGTACTTC,CASSLARGARDTQYF
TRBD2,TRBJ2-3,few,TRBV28,TGTGCCAGCACGACCTCAGCGGGGGGGAGGGTGGATACGCAGTATTTT,CASTTSAGGRVDTQYF
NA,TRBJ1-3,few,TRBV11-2,TGTGCCAGCAGCCGCAATGGACAGAGTGGAAACACCATATATTTT,CASSRNGQSGNTIYF
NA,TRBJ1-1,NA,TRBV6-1,TGTGCCAGCAGCCCAATCCCCCGTGCTGAAGCTTTCTTT,CASSPIPRAEAFF
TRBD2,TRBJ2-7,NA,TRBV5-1,TGCGCCAGCAGCCCTTTCTCCTCTCCCAGCGGGAGAACCTACGAGCAGTACTTC,CASSPFSSPSGRTYEQYF
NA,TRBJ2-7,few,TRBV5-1,TGCGCCAGCAGCTTGCGGACAGACTCCTACGAGCAGTACTTC,CASSLRTDSYEQYF
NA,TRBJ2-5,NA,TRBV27,TGTGCCAGCAGCTCCGGGGGTTGGGGGCGCGAGACCCAGTACTTC,CASSSGGWGRETQYF
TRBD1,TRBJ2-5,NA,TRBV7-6,TGTGCCAGCAGCTTACTACCTCCGGGACAGGGGGTCGAGACCCAGTACTTC,CASSLLPPGQGVETQYF
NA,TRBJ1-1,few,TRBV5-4,TGTGCCAGCAGCTTGGGATCGGGAATGGGCACTGAAGCTTTCTTT,CASSLGSGMGTEAFF
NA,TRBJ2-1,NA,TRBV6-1,TGTGCCAGCAGACAAACCACCCAGGTCTCCTACAATGAGCAGTTCTTC,CASRQTTQVSYNEQFF
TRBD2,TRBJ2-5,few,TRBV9,TGTGCCAGCAGCTTGGGACTAGTCATGGGGGGCCAAGAGACCCAGTACTTC,CASSLGLVMGGQETQYF
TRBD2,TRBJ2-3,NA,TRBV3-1,TGTGCCAGCAGCCAGCACCTAGCGGGAGGGTATGATACGCAGTATTTT,CASSQHLAGGYDTQYF
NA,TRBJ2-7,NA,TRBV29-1,TGCAGCGTTGAGATCCACAACTCCTACGAGCAGTACTTC,CSVEIHNSYEQYF
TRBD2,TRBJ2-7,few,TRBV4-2,TGTGCCAGCAGCAGGGGGACTAGCGGGAGTAACGAGCAGTACTTC,CASSRGTSGSNEQYF
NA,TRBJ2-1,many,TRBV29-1,TGCAGCGTTGGGGCTGGATTAGGTTACAATGAGCAGTTCTTC,CSVGAGLGYNEQFF
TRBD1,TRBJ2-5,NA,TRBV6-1,TGTGCCAGCAGTAGGACAGGGAGGCCGCAAACCCAGTACTTC,CASSRTGRPQTQYF
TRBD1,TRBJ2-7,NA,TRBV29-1,TGCAGCGTAGAGACAGGGGCGTATATCCGCGAGCAGTACTTC,CSVETGAYIREQYF
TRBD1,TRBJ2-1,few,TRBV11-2,TGTGCCAGCAGCTTAGAAGGGACAGGGTGGTCGGAGCAGTTCTTC,CASSLEGTGWSEQFF
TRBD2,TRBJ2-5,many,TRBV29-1,TGCAGCGTTGTGGGACTAGCGGGATCAGAGACCCAGTACTTC,CSVVGLAGSETQYF
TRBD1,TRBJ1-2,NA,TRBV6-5,TGTGCCAGCAGTTACTCGGGACAGGGCTATGGCTACACCTTC,CASSYSGQGYGYTF
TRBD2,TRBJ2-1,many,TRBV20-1,TGCAGTGCTAGACGTAGACGACTAGCGGGAGGGCCGGCGGGTGAGCAGTTCTTC,CSARRRRLAGGPAGEQFF
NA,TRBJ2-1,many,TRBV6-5,TGTGCCAGCAGTTGGTCCAGCTCCTACAATGAGCAGTTCTTC,CASSWSSSYNEQFF
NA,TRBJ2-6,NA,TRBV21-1,TGTGCCAGCAGCACCGGGGACAGCACCCACTCTGGGGCCAACGTCCTGACTTTC,CASSTGDSTHSGANVLTF
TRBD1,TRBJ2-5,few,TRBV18,TGTGCCAGCTCACAATCGACAGGGGCACAAGAGACCCAGTACTTC,CASSQSTGAQETQYF
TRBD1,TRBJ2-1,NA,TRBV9,TGTGCCAGCAGCGTAGGGACAGGATACAATGAGCAGTTCTTC,CASSVGTGYNEQFF
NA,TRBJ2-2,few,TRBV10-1,TGCGCCAGCAGTGAATTGTCGAACACCGGGGAGCTGTTTTTT,CASSELSNTGELFF
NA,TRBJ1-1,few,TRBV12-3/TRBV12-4,TGTGCCAGCGGAGGGGCCATGAACACTGAAGCTTTCTTT,CASGGAMNTEAFF
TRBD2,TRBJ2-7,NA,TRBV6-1,TGTGCCAGCAGGTCGGCGGGAGTTACTTACGAGCAGTACTTC,CASRSAGVTYEQYF
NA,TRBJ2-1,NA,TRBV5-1,TGCGCCAGCAGCTTGGCCGGCAGAGCCTCCTACAATGAGCAGTTCTTC,CASSLAGRASYNEQFF
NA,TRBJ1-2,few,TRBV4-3,TGCGCCAGCAGCCAGGAGGACGGTGCTAACTATGGCTACACCTTC,CASSQEDGANYGYTF
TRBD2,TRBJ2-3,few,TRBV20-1,TGCAGTGTCTCGGGAGGGCGGGGCGATACGCAGTATTTT,CSVSGGRGDTQYF
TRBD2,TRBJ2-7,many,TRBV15,TGTGCCACCAGCAGCCGACTAGCGGGAGCATCCGAGCAGTACTTC,CATSSRLAGASEQYF
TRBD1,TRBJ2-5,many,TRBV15,TGTGCCACCAGCAAAGGGGGCAACCAAGAGACCCAGTACTTC,CATSKGGNQETQYF
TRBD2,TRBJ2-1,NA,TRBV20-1,TGCAGTGCTAGCTGGGTAGCGGGGGGTCCCTACAATGAGCAGTTCTTC,CSASWVAGGPYNEQFF
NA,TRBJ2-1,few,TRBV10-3,TGTGCCATCAGTGACGACACCCGCAATGAGCAGTTCTTC,CAISDDTRNEQFF
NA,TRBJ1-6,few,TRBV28,TGTGCCAGCGTCGGCGGTCCCTATAATTCACCCCTCCACTTT,CASVGGPYNSPLHF
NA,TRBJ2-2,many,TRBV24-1,TGTGCCACCAGTGGAAGAGTCCTGACCGGGGAGCTGTTTTTT,CATSGRVLTGELFF
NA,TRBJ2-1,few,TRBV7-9,TGTGCCAGCAGCTTCCGAGCCTTGGGGTCCTACAATGAGCAGTTCTTC,CASSFRALGSYNEQFF
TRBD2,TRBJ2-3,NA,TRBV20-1,TGCAGTGCTAGAAACCGACTAGCGGGATCTCAAGTAGATACGCAGTATTTT,CSARNRLAGSQVDTQYF
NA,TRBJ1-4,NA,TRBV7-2,TGTGCCAGCAGCCCCAATCCCGACAGGCCAACTAATGAAAAACTGTTTTTT,CASSPNPDRPTNEKLFF
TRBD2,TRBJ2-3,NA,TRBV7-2,TGTGCCAGCAGCTTAGGGCAAGCGGGAGGCACAGATACGCAGTATTTT,CASSLGQAGGTDTQYF
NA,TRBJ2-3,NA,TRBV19,TGTGCCAGTAGTAACGGACAAAGCACAGATACGCAGTATTTT,CASSNGQSTDTQYF
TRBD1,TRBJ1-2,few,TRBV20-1,TGCAGTGCTAGGGGCCCCGGGACAGGGGGAGGCTACACCTTC,CSARGPGTGGGYTF
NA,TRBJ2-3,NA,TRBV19,TGTGCCAGTAGTATACAGGGTCCAGATACGCAGTATTTT,CASSIQGPDTQYF